The 16 T cell receptor beta chains below were found in one sample sequenced in a study of blood T cell repertoires in COVID-19. The assay was immunoSEQ multiplex PCR, and TCRdb's table has in-frame clones only and misses some. The table lists around 27,000 clones, about 86% of them singletons, with approximately 24% in the top ten. Sequencing input: peripheral blood. These TCRs come from a human donor in a cohort sampled during active COVID-19.

The chain combines TRBV15 with TRBJ1-1; 8 nucleotides line up with TRBD1. V shed 3 bases and J 5 bases; nucleotides not matched to a gene: 8. CDR1 LNHNV and CDR2 YYDKDF come from the germline V gene (reference sequence). The CDR3 is made up of 15 amino acids. CDR3 bases: TGTGCCACCAGCAGGGCCTCAGGGGGCGGGACTGAAGCTTTCTTT. Its protein is CATSRASGGGTEAFF.

The rearrangement joins TRBV7-6 to TRBJ2-7; D perhaps matches TRBD1 (6 bases). CDR1 is SGHVS and CDR2 is FNYEAQ in the germline V gene. V lost 1 base to trimming and J lost 0 bases, with 10 bases between them. The CDR3 covers 15 residues. The CDR3, as DNA: TGTGCCAGCAGCTTAGATGAGGGGGTCTCCTACGAGCAGTACTTC. Its translation is CASSLDEGVSYEQYF.

V is TRBV19 and J is TRBJ1-5; TRBD1 is a possible D gene (6 bases). CDR1 LNHDA and CDR2 SQIVND come from the germline V gene (reference sequence). The CDR3 runs to 14 residues. V was pared by 6 bases and J by 5 bases, with 14 bases between. The CDR3 nucleotides read TGTGCCAGTAGGCCTGACAGGCCTTATCAGCCCCAGCATTTT. It encodes CASRPDRPYQPQHF. The full variable domain, with the rest looked up from reference TRBV19 and TRBJ1-5, is DGGITQSPKYLFRKEGQNVTLSCEQNLNHDAMYWYRQDPGQGLRLIYYSQIVNDFQKGDIAEGYSVSREKKESFPLTVTSAQKNPTAFYLCASRPDRPYQPQHFGDGTRLSIL.

The chain carries TRBV7-9 and TRBJ2-3, with TRBD2 identical over 8 bases. The CDR3 sequence is 14 residues long. V was clipped by 5 bases and J by 2 bases; unmatched bases: 3. The germline CDR1 and CDR2 sequences are SEHNR and FQNEAQ (reference sequence). The CDR3 spells CASSPGLATDTQYF. The CDR3 nucleotides read TGTGCCAGCAGCCCAGGACTAGCCACAGATACGCAGTATTTT.

CDR3 coding DNA: TGTGCCAGCAGTTACCTAGACAGGGGCAATGAGCAGTTCTTC. Translated: CASSYLDRGNEQFF. The V and J genes are TRBV6-6 and TRBJ2-1, with 8 bases lining up with TRBD1. The CDR3 runs 14 residues. Germline CDR1 reads MNHNY; CDR2 reads SVGAGI (reference sequence). V lost 2 bases, J lost 6 bases, and 3 bases stayed unmatched.

This clone was picked up one time. The V gene is TRBV6-5, the J gene TRBJ1-6, with D hard to call. Trimming took off 6 bases at V and 4 bases at J, with 10 bases between the two ends. Germline V CDR1 and CDR2: MNHEY, SVGAGI. This CDR3 is 14 amino acids long. CDR3 sequence: CASSRTIYNSPLHF. DNA of the CDR3: TGTGCCAGCAGCCGGACTATTTATAATTCACCCCTCCACTTT.

The chain uses TRBV20-1 and TRBJ1-2; 9 bases agree with TRBD1. V gave up 6 bases and J gave up 8 bases; unmatched junction bases: 4. The CDR3 is 11 residues long. Germline CDR1 reads DFQATT; CDR2 reads SNEGSKA (reference sequence). In DNA, the CDR3 is TGCAGTGCCCCGGGACAGGGCGGCTACACCTTC. It translates to CSAPGQGGYTF.

This clone is a singleton in its sample. This rearrangement joins TRBV20-1 to TRBJ2-3, with D perhaps TRBD1 (7 bases). Germline V gives CDR1 DFQATT, CDR2 SNEGSKA (reference sequence). The length of the CDR3 is 14 residues. The V end lost 3 bases, the J end lost 4 bases, and 14 bases lay between the germline ends. The CDR3 is CSASRQGGPDTQYF. The CDR3 nucleotides read TGCAGTGCTAGTCGGCAGGGGGGACCAGATACGCAGTATTTT.

The CDR3 is CASSRQGSSYEQYF. CDR3 nucleotides: TGTGCCAGCAGCCGACAGGGGTCCTCCTACGAGCAGTACTTC. The chain employs TRBV7-9 and TRBJ2-7; TRBD1 aligns across 8 bases. Trimming cost V 5 bases and J 0 bases; bases outside gene matches: 3. Germline values: CDR1 SEHNR, CDR2 FQNEAQ (reference sequence). The CDR3 is 14 residues long.

This clone has more than one count but fewer than ten. This chain links TRBV9 with TRBJ2-2; no reliable D call. This CDR3 spans 14 amino acids. CDR1 is SGDLS, CDR2 YYNGEE, per germline. Trimming took 4 bases from V and 1 from J, leaving 8 bases between them. The CDR3 sequence is CASSIDGNTGELFF. The CDR3 DNA is TGTGCCAGCAGCATAGACGGGAACACCGGGGAGCTGTTTTTT. The full variable domain, with the rest looked up from reference TRBV9 and TRBJ2-2, is DSGVTQTPKHLITATGQRVTLRCSPRSGDLSVYWYQQSLDQGLQFLIQYYNGEERAKGNILERFSAQQFPDLHSELNLSSLELGDSALYFCASSIDGNTGELFFGEGSRLTVL.

The rearrangement links TRBV20-1 to TRBJ2-7; TRBD2 matches at 8 bases. The germline V gene encodes CDR1 DFQATT and CDR2 SNEGSKA (reference sequence). This CDR3 spans 14 amino acids. Trimming took 5 bases from V and 1 from J; bases not matched to a gene: 7. CDR3 DNA sequence: TGCAGTGCTGGTGAGGAGCGGGGGTCCTACGAGCAGTACTTC. Its protein product is CSAGEERGSYEQYF.

This clone appeared a single time. The J gene is TRBJ2-5, the V gene TRBV30; D perhaps matches TRBD2 (6 bases). The germline V gene encodes CDR1 GTSNPN and CDR2 SVGIG (reference sequence). CDR3 length: 12 residues. V was cut by 4 bases and J by 9 bases, with 15 bases left in between. CDR3 region: CAWIGRGGAQYF. In DNA, the CDR3 is TGTGCCTGGATCGGGCGAGGAGGGGCCCAGTACTTC.

The chain couples TRBV18 to TRBJ2-7; D gene ambiguous. Germline CDR1 and CDR2: KGHSH and LQKENI. The CDR3 totals 16 residues. The V and J ends lost 3 bases and 0 bases respectively, with 15 bases between them. CDR3 sequence reads: CASSPTITQSSYEQYF. The CDR3 nucleotides read TGTGCCAGCTCACCTACGATCACACAGAGCTCCTACGAGCAGTACTTC.

The count of this clone is one. CDR3 nucleotides: TGTGCCAGCAGTGAACTTCCCCCAGGCCCAATAACCTACGAGCAGTACTTC. Its protein is CASSELPPGPITYEQYF. The chain links TRBV2 to TRBJ2-7; D call uncertain. The CDR3 has 17 residues. The germline V gene encodes CDR1 SNHLY and CDR2 FYNNEI. Trimming cost V 2 bases and J 2 bases, with 19 bases left between them. The full variable domain, rest sourced from reference TRBV2 and TRBJ2-7, is EPEVTQTPSHQVTQMGQEVILRCVPISNHLYFYWYRQILGQKVEFLVSFYNNEISEKSEIFDDQFSVERPDGSNFTLKIRSTKLEDSAMYFCASSELPPGPITYEQYFGPGTRLTVT.

This chain connects TRBV7-2 to TRBJ2-5; D is undetermined. The CDR3 totals 13 residues. The germline V gene has CDR1 SGHTA and CDR2 FQGNSA. With 1 base removed from V and 7 bases from J, the gap between germline ends came to 10 bases. The DNA of the CDR3 is TGTGCCAGCAGCTTAGTGTCGTCGGGGACCCAGTACTTC. Translated: CASSLVSSGTQYF.

This rearrangement joins TRBV5-4 to TRBJ2-6; D is perhaps TRBD1 (6 bases). The V end lost 4 bases, the J end lost 4 bases, and 12 bases lay between the germline ends. CDR3 length equals 15 residues. Germline V gives CDR1 SGHNT, CDR2 YYREEE (reference sequence). CDR3 in DNA: TGTGCCAGCAGCCCAACAGGGAGCGGGGCCAACGTCCTGACTTTC. Translation: CASSPTGSGANVLTF.